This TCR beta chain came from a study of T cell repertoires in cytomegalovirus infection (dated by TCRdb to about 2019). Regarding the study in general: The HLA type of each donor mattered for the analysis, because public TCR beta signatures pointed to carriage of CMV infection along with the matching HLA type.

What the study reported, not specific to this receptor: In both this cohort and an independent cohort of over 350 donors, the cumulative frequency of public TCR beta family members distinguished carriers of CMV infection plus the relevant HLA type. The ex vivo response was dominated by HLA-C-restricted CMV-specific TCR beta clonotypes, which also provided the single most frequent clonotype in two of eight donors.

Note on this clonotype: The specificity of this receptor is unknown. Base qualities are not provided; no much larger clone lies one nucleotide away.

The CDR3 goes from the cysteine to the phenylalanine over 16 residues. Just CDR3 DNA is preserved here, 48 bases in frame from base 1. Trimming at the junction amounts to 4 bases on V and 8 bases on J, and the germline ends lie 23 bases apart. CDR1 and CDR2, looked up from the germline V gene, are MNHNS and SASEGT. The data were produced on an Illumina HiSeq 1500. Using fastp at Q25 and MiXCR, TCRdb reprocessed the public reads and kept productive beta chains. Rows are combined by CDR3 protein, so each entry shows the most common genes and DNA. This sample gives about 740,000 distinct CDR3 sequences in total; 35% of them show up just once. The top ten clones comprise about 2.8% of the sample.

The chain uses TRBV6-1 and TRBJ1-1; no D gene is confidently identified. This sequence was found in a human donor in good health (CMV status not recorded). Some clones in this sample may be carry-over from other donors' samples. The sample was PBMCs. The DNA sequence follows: TGTGCCAGCAGTGGGGGTTATGGGATGGTGATCTTAGAAGCTTTCTTT. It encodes CASSGGYGMVILEAFF.